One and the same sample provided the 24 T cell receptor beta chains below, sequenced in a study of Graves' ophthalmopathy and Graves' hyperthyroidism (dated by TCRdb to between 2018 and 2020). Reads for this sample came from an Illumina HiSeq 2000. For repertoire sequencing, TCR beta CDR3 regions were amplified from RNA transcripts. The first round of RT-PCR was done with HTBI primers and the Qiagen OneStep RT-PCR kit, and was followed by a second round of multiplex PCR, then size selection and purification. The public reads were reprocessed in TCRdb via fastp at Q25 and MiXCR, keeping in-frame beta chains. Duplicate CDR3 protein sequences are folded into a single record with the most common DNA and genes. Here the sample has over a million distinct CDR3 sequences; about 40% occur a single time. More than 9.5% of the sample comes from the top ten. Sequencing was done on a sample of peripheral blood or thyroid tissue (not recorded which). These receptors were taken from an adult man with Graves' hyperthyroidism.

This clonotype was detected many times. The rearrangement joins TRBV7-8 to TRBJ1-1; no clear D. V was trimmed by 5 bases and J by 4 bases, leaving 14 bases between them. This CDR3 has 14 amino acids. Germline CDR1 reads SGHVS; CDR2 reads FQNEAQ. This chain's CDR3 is CASSPQDESTEAFF. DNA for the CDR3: TGTGCCAGCAGCCCGCAGGACGAAAGCACTGAAGCTTTCTTT.

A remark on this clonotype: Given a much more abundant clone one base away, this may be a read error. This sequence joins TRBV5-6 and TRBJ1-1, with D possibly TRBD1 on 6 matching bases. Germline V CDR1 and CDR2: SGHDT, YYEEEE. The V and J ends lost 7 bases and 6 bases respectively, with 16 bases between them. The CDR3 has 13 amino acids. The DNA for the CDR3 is TGTGCCAGCGGCTACAACAGGGCAGCTGAAGCTTTCTTT. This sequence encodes CASGYNRAAEAFF.

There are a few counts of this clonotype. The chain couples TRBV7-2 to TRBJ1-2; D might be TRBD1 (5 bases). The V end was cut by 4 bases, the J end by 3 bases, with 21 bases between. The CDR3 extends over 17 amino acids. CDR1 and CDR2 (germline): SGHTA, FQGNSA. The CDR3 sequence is CASSSGGVIVGYYGYTF. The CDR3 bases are TGTGCCAGCAGCTCCGGAGGGGTGATTGTGGGATACTATGGCTACACCTTC.

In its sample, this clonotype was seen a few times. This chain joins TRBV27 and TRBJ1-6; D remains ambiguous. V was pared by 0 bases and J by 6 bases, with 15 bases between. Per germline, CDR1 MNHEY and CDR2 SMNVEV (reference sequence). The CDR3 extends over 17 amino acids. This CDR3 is CASSLSHIDQINSPLHF. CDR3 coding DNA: TGTGCCAGCAGTTTATCTCATATAGACCAGATTAATTCACCCCTCCACTTT.

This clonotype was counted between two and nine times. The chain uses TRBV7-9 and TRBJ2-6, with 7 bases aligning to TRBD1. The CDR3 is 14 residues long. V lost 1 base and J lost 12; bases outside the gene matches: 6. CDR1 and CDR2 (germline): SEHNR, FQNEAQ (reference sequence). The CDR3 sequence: CASSLGQGRFVLTF. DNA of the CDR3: TGTGCCAGCAGCTTAGGACAGGGTAGATTCGTCCTGACTTTC.

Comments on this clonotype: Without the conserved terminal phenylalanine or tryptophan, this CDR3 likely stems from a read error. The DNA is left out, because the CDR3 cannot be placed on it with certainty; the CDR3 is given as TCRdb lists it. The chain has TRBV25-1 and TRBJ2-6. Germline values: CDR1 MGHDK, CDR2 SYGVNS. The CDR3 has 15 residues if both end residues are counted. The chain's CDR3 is CASSYRLAGANVLCA.

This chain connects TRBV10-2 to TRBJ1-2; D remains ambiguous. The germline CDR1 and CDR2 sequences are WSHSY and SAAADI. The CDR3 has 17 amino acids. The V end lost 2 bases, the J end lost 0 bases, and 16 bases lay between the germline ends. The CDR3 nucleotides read TGCGCCAGCAGTGAGCCGGAGCAATCTACGGCTAACTATGGCTACACCTTC. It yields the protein CASSEPEQSTANYGYTF.

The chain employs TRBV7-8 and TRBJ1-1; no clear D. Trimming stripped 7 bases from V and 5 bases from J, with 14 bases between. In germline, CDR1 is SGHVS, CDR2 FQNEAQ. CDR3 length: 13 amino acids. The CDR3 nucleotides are TGTGCCAGCAACACCCCCAAAGGGACTGAAGCTTTCTTT. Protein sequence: CASNTPKGTEAFF. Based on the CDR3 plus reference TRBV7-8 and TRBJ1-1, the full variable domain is GAGVSQSPRYKVAKRGQDVALRCDPISGHVSLFWYQQALGQGPEFLTYFQNEAQLDKSGLPSDRFFAERPEGSVSTLKIQRTQQEDSAVYLCASNTPKGTEAFFGQGTRLTVV.

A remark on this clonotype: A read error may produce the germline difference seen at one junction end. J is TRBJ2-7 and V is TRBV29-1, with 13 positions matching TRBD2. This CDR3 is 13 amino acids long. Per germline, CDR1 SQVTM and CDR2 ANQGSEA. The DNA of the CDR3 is TGCAGCGTCGAAGGTACTAGCGGGAGGGTGGATTACTTC. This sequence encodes CSVEGTSGRVDYF.

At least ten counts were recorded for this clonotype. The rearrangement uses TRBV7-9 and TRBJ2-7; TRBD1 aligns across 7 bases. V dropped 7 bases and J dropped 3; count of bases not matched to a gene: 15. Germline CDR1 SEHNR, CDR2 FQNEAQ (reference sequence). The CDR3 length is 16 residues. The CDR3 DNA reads TGTGCCAGCATGAAGGGCAACCGGGACAGAGGCTACGAGCAGTACTTC. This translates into CASMKGNRDRGYEQYF. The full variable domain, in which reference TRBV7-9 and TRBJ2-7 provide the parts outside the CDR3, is DTGVSQNPRHKITKRGQNVTFRCDPISEHNRLYWYRQTLGQGPEFLTYFQNEAQLEKSRLLSDRFSAERPKGSFSTLEIQRTEQGDSAMYLCASMKGNRDRGYEQYFGPGTRLTVT.

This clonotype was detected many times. The CDR3 nucleotides read TGTGCCAGCAGTTGGTCAGGGGACACTGAAGCTTTCTTT. Amino acids: CASSWSGDTEAFF. The chain links TRBV12-3 or TRBV12-4 to TRBJ1-1; TRBD1 is a possible D gene (6 bases). The germline V and J ends were trimmed by 4 bases and 3 bases, with 9 bases remaining between them. The CDR3 is made up of 13 amino acids.

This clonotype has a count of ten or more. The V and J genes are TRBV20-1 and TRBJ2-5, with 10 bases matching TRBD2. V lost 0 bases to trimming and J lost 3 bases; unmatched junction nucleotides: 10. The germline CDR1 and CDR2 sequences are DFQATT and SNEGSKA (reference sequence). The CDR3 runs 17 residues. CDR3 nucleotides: TGCAGTGCTAGAGAGACCCTAGCGGGGGACGTAAAAGAGACCCAGTACTTC. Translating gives CSARETLAGDVKETQYF.

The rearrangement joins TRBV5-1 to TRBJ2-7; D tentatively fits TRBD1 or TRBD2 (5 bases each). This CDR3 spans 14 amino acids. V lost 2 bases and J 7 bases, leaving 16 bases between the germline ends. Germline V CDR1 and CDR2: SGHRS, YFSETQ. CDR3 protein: CASSFGGPTREQYF. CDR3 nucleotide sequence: TGCGCCAGCAGCTTTGGGGGACCCACAAGGGAGCAGTACTTC.

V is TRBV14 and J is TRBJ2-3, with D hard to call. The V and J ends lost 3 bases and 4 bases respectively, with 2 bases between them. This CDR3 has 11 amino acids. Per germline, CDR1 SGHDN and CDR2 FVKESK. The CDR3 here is CASSHADTQYF. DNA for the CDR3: TGTGCCAGCAGCCACGCAGATACGCAGTATTTT.

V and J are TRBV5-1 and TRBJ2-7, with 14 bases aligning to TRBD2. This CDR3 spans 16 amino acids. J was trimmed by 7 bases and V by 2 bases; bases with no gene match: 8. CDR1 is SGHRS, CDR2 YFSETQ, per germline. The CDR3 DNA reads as TGCGCCAGCAGCTTACCTGGGACTAGCGGGGGCCGGGAGCAGTACTTC. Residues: CASSLPGTSGGREQYF.

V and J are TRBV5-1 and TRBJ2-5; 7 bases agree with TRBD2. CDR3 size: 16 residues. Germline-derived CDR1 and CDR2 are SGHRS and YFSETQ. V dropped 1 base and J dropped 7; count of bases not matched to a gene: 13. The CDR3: CASSLSVSTSPRTQYF. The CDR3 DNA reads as TGCGCCAGCAGCTTGAGCGTATCGACTAGCCCGAGGACCCAGTACTTC.

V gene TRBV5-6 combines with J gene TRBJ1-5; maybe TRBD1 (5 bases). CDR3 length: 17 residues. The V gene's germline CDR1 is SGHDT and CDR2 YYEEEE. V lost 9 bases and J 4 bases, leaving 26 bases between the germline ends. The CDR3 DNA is TGTGCCATTGACCACCGGGACCTTACTTTGTCGAATCAGCCCCAGCATTTT. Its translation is CAIDHRDLTLSNQPQHF.

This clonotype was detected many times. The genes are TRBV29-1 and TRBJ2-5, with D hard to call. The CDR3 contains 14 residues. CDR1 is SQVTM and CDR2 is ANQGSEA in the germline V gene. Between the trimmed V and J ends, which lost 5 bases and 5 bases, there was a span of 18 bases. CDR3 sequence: CSVSGLAVWETQYF. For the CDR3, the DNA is TGCAGCGTTTCTGGATTGGCGGTCTGGGAGACCCAGTACTTC.

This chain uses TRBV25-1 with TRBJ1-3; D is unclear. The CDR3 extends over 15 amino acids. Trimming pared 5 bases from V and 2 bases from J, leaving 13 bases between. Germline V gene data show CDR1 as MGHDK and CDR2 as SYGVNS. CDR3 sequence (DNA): TGTGCCAGCAGTCCCCCGATGCCGACTGGAAACACCATATATTTT. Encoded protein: CASSPPMPTGNTIYF.

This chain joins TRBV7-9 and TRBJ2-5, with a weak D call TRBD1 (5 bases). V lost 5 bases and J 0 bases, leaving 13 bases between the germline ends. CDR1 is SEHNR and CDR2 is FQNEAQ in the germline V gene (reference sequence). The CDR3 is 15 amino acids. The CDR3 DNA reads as TGTGCCAGCAGCCCCCGTGGGGCAAACCAAGAGACCCAGTACTTC. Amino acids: CASSPRGANQETQYF.

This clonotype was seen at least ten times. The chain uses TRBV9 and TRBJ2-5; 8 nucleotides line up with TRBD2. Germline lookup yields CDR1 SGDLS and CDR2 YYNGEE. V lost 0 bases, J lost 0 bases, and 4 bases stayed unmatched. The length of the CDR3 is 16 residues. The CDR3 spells CASSVGREGDQETQYF. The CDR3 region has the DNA TGTGCCAGCAGCGTAGGCCGGGAGGGTGACCAAGAGACCCAGTACTTC.

The CDR3 sequence: CASSLRAESNQPQHF. Here the CDR3 DNA reads TGTGCCAGCAGTCTCAGGGCAGAAAGCAATCAGCCCCAGCATTTT. This rearrangement joins TRBV12-3 or TRBV12-4 to TRBJ1-5; a weak D match, TRBD1 (5 bases). There are 15 residues in the CDR3. Trimming cost V 5 bases and J 1 base, with 12 bases left between them.

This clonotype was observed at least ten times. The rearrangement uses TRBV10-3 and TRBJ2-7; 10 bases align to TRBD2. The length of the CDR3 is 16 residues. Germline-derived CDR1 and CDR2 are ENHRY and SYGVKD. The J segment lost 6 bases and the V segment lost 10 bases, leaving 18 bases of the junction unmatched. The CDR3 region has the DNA TGTGCCACCGACCCGGGGAGCGGGAGGGCCTTGGTCGAGCAGTACTTC. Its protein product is CATDPGSGRALVEQYF.

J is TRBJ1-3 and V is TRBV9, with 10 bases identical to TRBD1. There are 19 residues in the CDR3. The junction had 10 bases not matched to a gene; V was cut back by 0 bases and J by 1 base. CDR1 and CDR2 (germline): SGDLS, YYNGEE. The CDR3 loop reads CASSVGPNPGQGSGNTIYF. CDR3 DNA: TGTGCCAGCAGCGTAGGCCCCAACCCGGGACAGGGGTCTGGAAACACCATATATTTT.